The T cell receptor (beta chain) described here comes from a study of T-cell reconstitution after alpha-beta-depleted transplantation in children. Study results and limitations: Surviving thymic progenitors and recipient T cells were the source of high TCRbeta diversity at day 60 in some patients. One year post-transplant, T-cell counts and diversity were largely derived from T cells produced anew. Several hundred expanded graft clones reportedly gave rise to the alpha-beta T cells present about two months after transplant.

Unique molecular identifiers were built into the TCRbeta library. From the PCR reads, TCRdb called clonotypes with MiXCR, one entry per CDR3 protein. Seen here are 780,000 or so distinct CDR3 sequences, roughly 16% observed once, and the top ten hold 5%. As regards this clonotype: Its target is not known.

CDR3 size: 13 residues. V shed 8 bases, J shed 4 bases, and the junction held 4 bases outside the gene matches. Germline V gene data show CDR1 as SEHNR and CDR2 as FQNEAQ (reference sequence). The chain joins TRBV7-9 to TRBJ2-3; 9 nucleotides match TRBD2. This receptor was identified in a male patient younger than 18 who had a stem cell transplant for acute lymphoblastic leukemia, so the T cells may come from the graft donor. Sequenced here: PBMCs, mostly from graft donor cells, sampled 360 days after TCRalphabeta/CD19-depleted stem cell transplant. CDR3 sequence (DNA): TGTGCCAGCTCCATAGCGGGAGCAGATACGCAGTATTTT. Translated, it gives CASSIAGADTQYF.